This TCR beta chain stems from a study of blood T cells in healthy people across ages. With a J-beta primer mix and a sample-barcoded 5' primer, a second PCR ran roughly 6 to 11 cycles. TCRdb reprocessed the 5' RACE reads via MiXCR and lists one record per CDR3 protein. This sample has more than 1,000,000 distinct CDR3 sequences; approximately 25% occur once, and the top ten carry approximately 0.71%. This CDR3 region has 15 residues. V was shortened by 5 bases and J by 2 bases, with 14 bases between the two germline ends. Germline V CDR1 and CDR2: SGDLS, YYNGEE. This clonotype was counted between two and nine times. The data were also submitted as part of a second study, on T cells of mothers and their children.

The genes are TRBV9 and TRBJ2-1, with D hard to call. The TCR comes from a girl aged 2 to 10 in good health. The sequencing sample was made of blood. CDR3 residues: CASSSTLGTYNEQFF. DNA of the CDR3: TGTGCCAGCAGTTCTACTTTGGGCACCTACAATGAGCAGTTCTTC. Based on the CDR3 plus reference TRBV9 and TRBJ2-1, the full variable domain is DSGVTQTPKHLITATGQRVTLRCSPRSGDLSVYWYQQSLDQGLQFLIQYYNGEERAKGNILERFSAQQFPDLHSELNLSSLELGDSALYFCASSSTLGTYNEQFFGPGTRLTVL.